The 8 T cell receptor beta chains reported below all come from one sample, sequenced in a study of blood T cell repertoires in COVID-19 (TCRdb year 2020). Libraries were made using the immunoSEQ multiplex PCR assay. The immuneACCESS repertoire file appears here via TCRdb, limited to in-frame rearrangements. These files lack a portion of the clones; in checked studies, under half of the deficit traces to unresolved V genes, and the cause of the others is not known. Recorded for this sample are some 150,000 clones; approximately 85% of them occurred a single time. The ten top clones hold about 8% of the sample. Sequenced sample: peripheral blood. The receptor set was obtained from a woman aged 60-75 years with COVID-19, enrolled during active disease.

J is TRBJ1-5 and V is TRBV15; no firm D call. CDR1 is LNHNV and CDR2 is YYDKDF in the germline V gene (reference sequence). Trimming pared 0 bases from V and 9 bases from J, leaving 12 bases between. CDR3 length: 14 amino acids. The CDR3, as DNA: TGTGCCACCAGCAGAGATATCGGAGGACGGCCCCAGCATTTT. It is translated as CATSRDIGGRPQHF.

The chain is built from TRBV7-9 and TRBJ1-1; 9 bases align to TRBD1. Germline lookup yields CDR1 SEHNR and CDR2 FQNEAQ (reference sequence). V was clipped by 7 bases and J by 3 bases; unmatched bases: 15. The CDR3 runs to 17 residues. The CDR3 DNA follows: TGTGCCAGCATCCTTTCCGGGACAGGGTACTACGACACTGAAGCTTTCTTT. It yields the protein CASILSGTGYYDTEAFF.

This chain links TRBV12-3 or TRBV12-4 with TRBJ1-1; tentative D call: TRBD1 (5 bases). The CDR3 has 13 residues. Trimming removed 8 bases from V and 2 bases from J, with 12 bases in between. The CDR3 loop reads CASRWGDNTEAFF. Written as DNA, the CDR3 is TGTGCCAGCCGATGGGGGGATAACACTGAAGCTTTCTTT.

The chain recombines TRBV11-2 with TRBJ2-3, with TRBD2 matching 11 bases. J lost 5 bases, V lost 4 bases, and 5 bases had no gene match. Germline V gene data show CDR1 as SGHAT and CDR2 as FQNNGV. The CDR3 consists of 15 residues. This chain's CDR3 is CASSSLAGGQDTQYF. The CDR3 region has the DNA TGTGCCAGCAGCTCGTTAGCGGGGGGGCAAGATACGCAGTATTTT.

This chain uses TRBV6-4 with TRBJ1-5; perhaps TRBD1 as D (5 bases). This CDR3 contains 13 residues. Germline values: CDR1 MRHNA, CDR2 SNTAGT. V gave up 5 bases and J gave up 4 bases, with 9 bases separating them. CDR3 DNA sequence: TGTGCCAGCAGTATGACAGAAAATCAGCCCCAGCATTTT. It encodes CASSMTENQPQHF.

The chain is built from TRBV18 and TRBJ2-4; TRBD2 might be the D (5 bases). The germline V and J ends were trimmed by 0 bases and 0 bases, with 21 bases remaining between them. The CDR3 length is 20 residues. CDR1 and CDR2 (germline): KGHSH, LQKENI. CDR3 in amino acids: CASSPPRAPDGWVAKNIQYF. The DNA for the CDR3 is TGTGCCAGCTCACCACCGAGGGCCCCGGACGGATGGGTAGCCAAAAACATTCAGTACTTC. Looking up the rest from reference TRBV18 and TRBJ2-4 gives the full variable domain: NAGVMQNPRHLVRRRGQEARLRCSPMKGHSHVYWYRQLPEEGLKFMVYLQKENIIDESGMPKERFSAEFPKEGPSILRIQQVVRGDSAAYFCASSPPRAPDGWVAKNIQYFGAGTRLSVL.

The V and J genes are TRBV27 and TRBJ2-7; D might be TRBD2 (5 bases). The germline V and J ends were trimmed by 6 bases and 0 bases, with 15 bases remaining between them. Germline CDR1 reads MNHEY; CDR2 reads SMNVEV (reference sequence). The CDR3 runs 15 residues. Here the CDR3 DNA reads TGTGCCAGCAGCCTCGGAGGATTCAGCTCCTACGAGCAGTACTTC. Its translation is CASSLGGFSSYEQYF.

This clone was detected once. This rearrangement joins TRBV6-5 to TRBJ1-1; D remains unclear. The V end lost 5 bases, the J end lost 8 bases, and 9 bases lay between the germline ends. CDR3 length: 11 amino acids. CDR1 is MNHEY, CDR2 SVGAGI, per germline. The CDR3 here is CASSREGEAFF. CDR3 sequence (DNA): TGTGCCAGCAGTCGGGAGGGCGAAGCTTTCTTT.